A single T cell receptor beta chain is shown here with its context. This sample was taken from a study of regulatory T cells in long-lasting Graves disease. The V gene's germline CDR1 is MNHNS and CDR2 SASEGT. V lost 6 bases to trimming and J lost 3 bases, with 8 bases between them. The CDR3 is 12 amino acids. Time point in this sample: newly diagnosed GD, antithyroid drugs for less than 3 months. PBMC RNA served as the TCR library source. CDR3 regions were amplified by Arm-PCR using iRepertoire HTBI primers to build TCR beta libraries. Each CDR3 protein gets one entry after TCRdb re-called the multiplex PCR reads with MiXCR. This table has about 620,000 distinct CDR3 sequences, about 16% appearing once. These same records also appear under a second study, on T cells in Graves' hyperthyroidism and ophthalmopathy. This second study notes: Stability of Graves' hyperthyroidism was defined as absent ophthalmopathy progression within 18 months.

The sequence was obtained from a woman in her twenties or thirties with Graves disease. The sample here was peripheral blood mononuclear cells (PBMCs), taken at new diagnosis, from a patient treated with antithyroid drugs. The V call is TRBV6-1, the J call TRBJ1-2; D unresolved. As DNA, the CDR3 is TGTGCCAGCAGCTCCACTGACTATGGCTACACCTTC. It codes for CASSSTDYGYTF.